Each of the 31 T cell receptor beta chains below was sequenced from the same sample in a study of early T cells in non-severe SARS-CoV-2 infection (dated by TCRdb to the early 2020s). The receptor library was made with 5' RACE. The data were produced on a NextSeq 500. The public reads were quality trimmed at Q25 with fastp and then assembled into clones with MiXCR by TCRdb, keeping productive beta chains. Every entry covers one CDR3 protein and lists the most common genes and DNA from its rows. Across this sample there are some 76,000 distinct CDR3 sequences, with roughly an eighth seen only once. Jointly, the top ten make up over 11% of the sample. The sequencing sample was made of whole blood. The receptor set was obtained from an adult who was a healthcare worker with PCR-confirmed SARS-CoV-2 infection or an uninfected control (not recorded which).

This clonotype has just a few counts. The chain links TRBV6-1 to TRBJ2-1; D gene uncertain. Trimming pared 4 bases from V and 1 base from J, leaving 11 bases between. The CDR3 totals 15 residues. Germline lookup yields CDR1 MNHNS and CDR2 SASEGT. CDR3 protein: CASSGSLGSYNEQFF. The CDR3 DNA is TGTGCCAGCAGTGGGTCGTTGGGGTCCTACAATGAGCAGTTCTTC.

The sample holds many counts of this clonotype. This chain joins TRBV20-1 and TRBJ2-7; unclear D gene. The CDR3 spans 13 residues. The V end lost 2 bases, the J end lost 3 bases, and 11 bases lay between the germline ends. Germline CDR1 and CDR2: DFQATT and SNEGSKA (reference sequence). The CDR3 sequence is CSARPPSVYEQYF. In DNA, the CDR3 is TGCAGTGCTAGACCTCCCTCAGTCTACGAGCAGTACTTC.

The V gene is TRBV20-1, the J gene TRBJ2-7; TRBD2 agrees at 9 bases. V dropped 4 bases and J dropped 0; count of bases not matched to a gene: 1. This CDR3 region has 13 residues. Per germline, CDR1 DFQATT and CDR2 SNEGSKA (reference sequence). The CDR3 region is CSAISGSSYEQYF. The DNA of the CDR3 is TGCAGTGCTATTAGCGGGAGCTCCTACGAGCAGTACTTC.

This clonotype was detected a few times. This rearrangement joins TRBV7-9 to TRBJ2-3; D tentatively fits TRBD1 or TRBD2 (5 bases each). The CDR3 covers 15 residues. The V end lost 8 bases, the J end lost 4 bases, and 19 bases lay between the germline ends. From germline, CDR1 is SEHNR and CDR2 FQNEAQ (reference sequence). CDR3 in DNA: TGTGCCAGCTCAACCGGGACCCAGCCGTCAGATACGCAGTATTTT. Its translation: CASSTGTQPSDTQYF.

This clonotype has ten or more counts. The V call is TRBV5-1, the J call TRBJ1-1; D is undetermined. The germline gives CDR1 SGHRS, CDR2 YFSETQ. Trimming took 1 base from V and 2 from J, leaving 9 bases between them. CDR3 length equals 14 residues. Here the CDR3 reads CASSLTAGNTEAFF. CDR3 nucleotide sequence: TGCGCCAGCAGCTTGACTGCGGGAAACACTGAAGCTTTCTTT.

This clonotype was picked up many times. The chain recombines TRBV29-1 with TRBJ1-1, with D perhaps TRBD1 (5 bases). V was trimmed by 6 bases and J by 5 bases, leaving 7 bases between them. The CDR3 length is 10 residues. Looked up from germline, CDR1 is SQVTM and CDR2 is ANQGSEA. The CDR3 protein is CSVGGTEAFF. In DNA form, the CDR3 reads TGCAGCGTGGGGGGAACTGAAGCTTTCTTT.

This clonotype was seen a few times. J is TRBJ2-5 and V is TRBV20-1; the match to TRBD2 covers 14 bases. Germline V gene data show CDR1 as DFQATT and CDR2 as SNEGSKA (reference sequence). This CDR3 contains 17 residues. V dropped 1 base and J dropped 5; count of bases not matched to a gene: 9. The CDR3 is CSARAEGTSGGLETQYF. The CDR3 DNA is TGCAGTGCTAGAGCAGAAGGGACTAGCGGGGGTTTGGAGACCCAGTACTTC.

This chain links TRBV5-1 with TRBJ1-2, with 10 bases lining up with TRBD1. The CDR3 is 13 residues long. With V trimmed by 7 bases and J by 4 bases, 4 bases remained unmatched. CDR1 is SGHRS and CDR2 is YFSETQ in the germline V gene. CDR3 sequence (DNA): TGCGCCAGCCATCGGGACAGGGGCTATGGCTACACCTTC. Protein product: CASHRDRGYGYTF.

The chain has TRBV28 and TRBJ2-3, with D possibly TRBD2 on 5 matching bases. Germline V CDR1 and CDR2: MDHEN, SYDVKM. The V gene lost 8 bases and the J gene lost 6 bases, with 24 bases spanning the gap. The CDR3 has 16 amino acids. The CDR3 region has the DNA TGTGCCAGCTCCACTTTCGTACGACTAAACACGGATACGCAGTATTTT. As protein: CASSTFVRLNTDTQYF.

V is TRBV7-9 and J is TRBJ2-7; a weak D match, TRBD1 (6 bases). Trimming shortened V by 2 bases and J by 6 bases, and 14 bases separated the two germline ends. Germline values: CDR1 SEHNR, CDR2 FQNEAQ (reference sequence). The CDR3 totals 14 residues. CDR3 DNA sequence: TGTGCCAGCAGCTTAATGGGGGCGAGTGGCGAGCAGTACTTC. Protein product: CASSLMGASGEQYF.

This rearrangement joins TRBV29-1 to TRBJ2-5; a weak D match, TRBD1 (6 bases). Germline CDR1 reads SQVTM; CDR2 reads ANQGSEA. The CDR3 extends over 13 amino acids. V was cut by 4 bases and J by 4 bases, with 13 bases left in between. The CDR3 DNA reads as TGCAGCGTTGGGCAGAGGGGGAGAGAGACCCAGTACTTC. Protein sequence: CSVGQRGRETQYF.

This clonotype was counted only a few times. V and J are TRBV6-6 and TRBJ1-6, with D unclear. There are 15 residues in the CDR3. Germline CDR1 is MNHNY and CDR2 is SVGAGI (reference sequence). The V end was cut by 0 bases, the J end by 7 bases, with 10 bases between. The CDR3 is CASSYSMGYNSPLHF. Written as DNA, the CDR3 is TGTGCCAGCAGTTACTCTATGGGTTACAATTCACCCCTCCACTTT.

This chain connects TRBV11-2 to TRBJ1-2, with D possibly matching TRBD1 (6 bases). The length of the CDR3 is 14 residues. Germline V gene sequence: CDR1 SGHAT, CDR2 FQNNGV. V lost 5 bases, J lost 4 bases, and 14 bases lay in between. The CDR3: CASSQAGGLYGYTF. DNA for the CDR3: TGTGCCAGCAGCCAAGCGGGGGGGCTCTATGGCTACACCTTC.

The V call is TRBV6-6, the J call TRBJ2-7; 8 bases fit TRBD2. Germline CDR1 and CDR2: MNHNY and SVGAGI (reference sequence). V shed 10 bases, J shed 1 base, and the junction held 9 bases outside the gene matches. This CDR3 is 14 amino acids long. CDR3 region: CATTGGAPSYEQYF. The CDR3 bases are TGTGCCACCACGGGAGGGGCCCCTTCCTACGAGCAGTACTTC.

This clonotype was found many times. J is TRBJ2-7 and V is TRBV4-2, with 7 bases fitting TRBD1. After removal of 0 bases from V and 2 bases from J, the junction contained 7 bases not matched to a gene. The germline gives CDR1 LGHNA, CDR2 YNFKEQ. This CDR3 is built from 16 residues. The CDR3 coding sequence is TGTGCCAGCAGCCAAGACCCCGGGACAGTGCCCTACGAGCAGTACTTC. The encoded protein is CASSQDPGTVPYEQYF.

This clonotype occurred a few times. The chain is built from TRBV29-1 and TRBJ2-1; 7 bases map to TRBD2. Per the germline V gene, CDR1 is SQVTM and CDR2 is ANQGSEA. This CDR3 has 14 residues. J was trimmed by 0 bases and V by 4 bases; bases with no gene match: 3. CDR3 sequence: CSVAGGFSYNEQFF. As DNA, the CDR3 is TGCAGCGTTGCCGGGGGGTTCTCCTACAATGAGCAGTTCTTC.

This clonotype occurred many times. This chain uses TRBV5-1 with TRBJ2-5; TRBD2 aligns across 9 bases. Germline V gene sequence: CDR1 SGHRS, CDR2 YFSETQ. Trimming took 3 bases from V and 1 from J; bases not matched to a gene: 4. This CDR3 is built from 15 residues. The CDR3: CASSSRAGGQETQYF. The CDR3, as DNA: TGCGCCAGCAGCTCGAGAGCGGGAGGCCAAGAGACCCAGTACTTC.

This clonotype was counted between two and nine times. The gene calls are TRBV5-5 and TRBJ2-2; TRBD1 might be the D (6 bases). With 4 bases removed from V and 1 base from J, the gap between germline ends came to 8 bases. CDR3 length: 14 amino acids. The germline gives CDR1 SGHKS, CDR2 YYEKEE (reference sequence). CDR3 loop: CASSVGGNTGELFF. The CDR3 DNA reads as TGTGCCAGCAGCGTAGGGGGGAACACCGGGGAGCTGTTTTTT. Drawing the rest from reference TRBV5-5 and TRBJ2-2, the complete variable domain is DAGVTQSPTHLIKTRGQQVTLRCSPISGHKSVSWYQQVLGQGPQFIFQYYEKEERGRGNFPDRFSARQFPNYSSELNVNALLLGDSALYLCASSVGGNTGELFFGEGSRLTVL.

This clonotype has just a few counts. The chain recombines TRBV20-1 with TRBJ2-5; 7 bases are a match to TRBD1. With 5 bases clipped from V and 2 bases from J, the junction kept 11 bases outside the gene matches. Per the germline V gene, CDR1 is DFQATT and CDR2 is SNEGSKA (reference sequence). The CDR3 is 15 residues long. CDR3 amino acids: CSAESPGQLQETQYF. The CDR3 DNA is TGCAGTGCTGAAAGCCCGGGACAGCTTCAAGAGACCCAGTACTTC.

The genes are TRBV6-4 and TRBJ1-2; D perhaps matches TRBD1 (6 bases). Germline lookup yields CDR1 MRHNA and CDR2 SNTAGT. With 5 bases removed from V and 4 bases from J, the gap between germline ends came to 17 bases. The CDR3 totals 15 residues. CDR3 DNA: TGTGCCAGCAGTCCTAGGGGGGACGAACCCTATGGCTACACCTTC. Its translation is CASSPRGDEPYGYTF.

The J gene is TRBJ1-1, the V gene TRBV9, with unresolved D. The germline V and J ends were trimmed by 2 bases and 5 bases, with 13 bases remaining between them. The V gene's germline CDR1 is SGDLS and CDR2 YYNGEE. The CDR3 spans 14 residues. CDR3 bases: TGTGCCAGCAGCGTCTCTTTACAGAGGACTGAAGCTTTCTTT. Translation gives CASSVSLQRTEAFF.

The genes are TRBV29-1 and TRBJ2-3; 7 bases map to TRBD2. V lost 7 bases and J lost 3; bases outside the gene matches: 7. Germline V gives CDR1 SQVTM, CDR2 ANQGSEA. This CDR3 is built from 13 residues. The CDR3 DNA follows: TGCAGCGGGGACGGGGGGATGACAGATACGCAGTATTTT. Protein: CSGDGGMTDTQYF.

This clonotype has ten or more counts. The chain couples TRBV7-2 to TRBJ2-1; tentative D call: TRBD2 (5 bases). Germline CDR1 SGHTA, CDR2 FQGNSA. Deletions cut 1 base from V and 3 bases from J, with 13 bases between. This CDR3 comprises 16 residues. The CDR3 reads CASSLVVGVGYNEQFF. CDR3 nucleotides: TGTGCCAGCAGCTTAGTTGTCGGGGTAGGCTACAATGAGCAGTTCTTC.

For this clonotype: This may come from a read error, since a much larger clone is one base off. The chain links TRBV6-5 to TRBJ1-6, with TRBD1 matching over 9 bases. Germline V CDR1 and CDR2: MNHEY, SVGAGI. Unmatched junction bases numbered 5, after V lost 6 bases and J lost 8 bases. There are 14 residues in the CDR3. This CDR3 is CASSRTGEDSPLHF. The DNA of the CDR3 is TGTGCCAGCAGCAGGACAGGGGAGGATTCACCCCTCCACTTT.

The chain joins TRBV7-2 to TRBJ2-7; D may be TRBD1 or TRBD2 (5 bases each). Germline V gene data show CDR1 as SGHTA and CDR2 as FQGNSA. V was clipped by 2 bases and J by 4 bases, with 15 bases between them. This CDR3 contains 15 residues. The CDR3 DNA reads TGTGCCAGCAGCTTATCGGTGGGAGAGGGGTACGAGCAGTACTTC. This translates into CASSLSVGEGYEQYF.

The chain carries TRBV29-1 and TRBJ1-1, with D maybe TRBD1 (5 bases). CDR3 length: 11 amino acids. From germline, CDR1 is SQVTM and CDR2 ANQGSEA. V dropped 3 bases and J dropped 4 bases, with 6 bases sitting between them. The CDR3, as DNA: TGCAGCGTTGACGGGGGCACTGAAGCTTTCTTT. This sequence encodes CSVDGGTEAFF.

The chain has TRBV11-2 and TRBJ2-1; TRBD2 is a possible D gene (6 bases). Germline values: CDR1 SGHAT, CDR2 FQNNGV. Trimming took off 4 bases at V and 4 bases at J, with 14 bases between the two ends. This CDR3 is built from 15 residues. CDR3 nucleotides: TGTGCCAGCAGCTCGGGACTCCGTTTATACAATGAGCAGTTCTTC. Amino acid sequence: CASSSGLRLYNEQFF.

V is TRBV20-1 and J is TRBJ2-3; 8 bases map to TRBD2. CDR3 length: 16 residues. Germline values: CDR1 DFQATT, CDR2 SNEGSKA (reference sequence). Losses at the gene ends were 3 bases for V and 5 bases for J; bases not matched to a gene: 13. CDR3 in amino acids: CSASERAGGFVDTQYF. The CDR3, as DNA: TGCAGTGCTAGCGAACGTGCGGGGGGTTTTGTAGATACGCAGTATTTT.

This clonotype has just a few counts. The chain joins TRBV5-5 to TRBJ1-6; 8 positions match TRBD1. The ends lost 4 bases at V and 7 bases at J; junction bases unmatched: 4. CDR3 size: 14 residues. CDR1 is SGHKS, CDR2 YYEKEE, per germline (reference sequence). DNA of the CDR3: TGTGCCAGCAGCATGGGACAGGCCAATTCACCCCTCCACTTT. Encoded protein: CASSMGQANSPLHF.

The chain combines TRBV7-2 with TRBJ1-1; maybe TRBD1 (5 bases). The CDR3 runs to 14 residues. Germline CDR1 is SGHTA and CDR2 is FQGNSA. Trimming shortened V by 0 bases and J by 1 base, and 6 bases separated the two germline ends. The CDR3 nucleotides read TGTGCCAGCAGCTTAGCTACAGGGAACACTGAAGCTTTCTTT. Protein sequence: CASSLATGNTEAFF. The full variable domain, in which reference TRBV7-2 and TRBJ1-1 provide the parts outside the CDR3, is GAGVSQSPSNKVTEKGKDVELRCDPISGHTALYWYRQSLGQGLEFLIYFQGNSAPDKSGLPSDRFSAERTGGSVSTLTIQRTQQEDSAVYLCASSLATGNTEAFFGQGTRLTVV.

This clonotype was found a few times. CDR3 sequence (DNA): TGTGCCATCGTAGGGACAGGGGGGAAAACTTTCTTT. Translation gives CAIVGTGGKTFF. The chain combines TRBV27 with TRBJ1-1; 11 positions agree with TRBD1. The J segment lost 12 bases and the V segment lost 10 bases, leaving 10 bases of the junction unmatched. CDR1 is MNHEY, CDR2 SMNVEV, per germline (reference sequence). CDR3 length equals 12 residues.